This is a list of T cell receptor beta chains from one sample in a study of T-cell memory formation after mild COVID-19. A single record per CDR3 protein comes from TCRdb applying MiXCR to the 5' RACE reads. The repertoire has roughly 340,000 distinct CDR3 sequences, about 16% of them found once; the top ten carry about a fifth. The sample taken for sequencing was PBMCs or a T cell subset sorted from them (not recorded which). The receptors here all came from a young man who had mild COVID-19 (a few samples of this study predate the infection). Cell type and time point are not known. Both conserved end residues are part of each CDR3. The order of the fields is V gene, clone size, D gene, J gene, CDR3 protein, CDR3 DNA. A D gene is named only where the DNA matches it firmly. Expanded clones get a size class; other rows say once, few or many, or leave the size out.

>TRBV28|NA|TRBD1|TRBJ2-2
CASSVPPPGQGPGELFF
TGTGCCAGCAGTGTACCCCCCCCGGGACAGGGGCCCGGGGAGCTGTTTTTT
>TRBV4-1|NA|NA|TRBJ2-1
CASSQVGTYNEQFF
TGCGCCAGCAGCCAAGTTGGCACCTACAATGAGCAGTTCTTC
>TRBV5-1|few|NA|TRBJ2-5
CASSPTVKLETQYF
TGCGCCAGCAGCCCCACCGTGAAATTGGAGACCCAGTACTTC
>TRBV27|NA|TRBD1|TRBJ2-5
CASSPLGGRETQYF
TGTGCCAGCAGTCCCCTAGGGGGCCGGGAGACCCAGTACTTC
>TRBV24-1|NA|NA|TRBJ1-2
CATSTTGTAAYGYTF
TGTGCCACCAGTACTACCGGCACCGCGGCCTATGGCTACACCTTC
>TRBV29-1|few|NA|TRBJ1-2
CSVFQGGYTF
TGCAGCGTTTTTCAAGGCGGCTACACCTTC
>TRBV10-3|few|NA|TRBJ2-7
CAISAGYEQYF
TGTGCCATCAGTGCCGGTTACGAGCAGTACTTC
>TRBV29-1|few|NA|TRBJ2-4
CSVGGEAKNIQYF
TGCAGCGTTGGGGGGGAGGCCAAAAACATTCAGTACTTC
>TRBV7-9|NA|NA|TRBJ2-5
CASSRATAGQETQYF
TGTGCCAGCAGCCGGGCCACTGCGGGGCAAGAGACCCAGTACTTC
>TRBV3-1|NA|NA|TRBJ2-5
CASSQRGEETQYF
TGTGCCAGCAGCCAACGCGGGGAAGAGACCCAGTACTTC
>TRBV3-1|few|TRBD1|TRBJ1-4
CASSHGDRRNEKLFF
TGTGCCAGCAGCCACGGGGACAGGAGAAATGAAAAACTGTTTTTT
>TRBV4-1|many|NA|TRBJ1-2
CASSQGNYGYTF
TGTGCCAGCAGTCAGGGGAACTATGGCTACACCTTC
>TRBV7-2|many|NA|TRBJ1-5
CASQGYNQPQHF
TGTGCCAGCCAGGGGTACAATCAGCCCCAGCATTTT
>TRBV27|NA|NA|TRBJ1-1
CASSLNIDAEAFF
TGTGCCAGCAGTTTAAACATAGACGCTGAAGCTTTCTTT
>TRBV3-1|NA|NA|TRBJ2-7
CASSHSSRSYEQYF
TGTGCCAGCAGCCATAGCAGTCGATCCTACGAGCAGTACTTC
>TRBV12-3/TRBV12-4|few|NA|TRBJ1-1
CASSLNRAFF
TGTGCCAGCAGTTTGAATCGAGCTTTCTTT
>TRBV12-3/TRBV12-4|few|NA|TRBJ2-3
CASSFAVLTDTQYF
TGTGCCAGCAGTTTTGCAGTTTTGACAGATACGCAGTATTTT
>TRBV19|few|NA|TRBJ2-1
CASSIRRSYPNEQFF
TGTGCCAGTAGTATAAGGAGGTCCTACCCCAATGAGCAGTTCTTC
>TRBV6-6|many|NA|TRBJ1-6
CASGRPPGSPLHF
TGTGCCAGCGGTCGGCCCCCGGGTTCACCCCTCCACTTT
>TRBV5-4|many|NA|TRBJ1-6
CASSLFGARNNSPLHF
TGTGCCAGCAGCTTATTTGGGGCCCGGAATAATTCACCCCTCCACTTT
>TRBV6-5|few|TRBD1|TRBJ2-7
CASRPGQDYEQYF
TGTGCCAGCAGACCGGGACAGGACTACGAGCAGTACTTC
>TRBV5-1|many|NA|TRBJ2-3
CASRQGSDTQYF
TGCGCCAGCAGACAGGGCTCAGATACGCAGTATTTT
>TRBV10-2|few|NA|TRBJ2-1
CASSPDGGGWEQFF
TGCGCCAGCAGTCCAGATGGCGGGGGCTGGGAGCAGTTCTTC
>TRBV14|NA|NA|TRBJ2-1
CASSLYPGEQFF
TGTGCCAGCAGCCTTTATCCGGGTGAGCAGTTCTTC
>TRBV6-5|NA|TRBD1|TRBJ1-6
CASTRLQGVGNSPLHF
TGTGCCAGCACACGGCTCCAGGGGGTGGGCAATTCACCCCTCCACTTT
>TRBV6-5|NA|NA|TRBJ1-5
CASSYNRMSNQPQHF
TGTGCCAGCAGTTACAACCGTATGAGCAATCAGCCCCAGCATTTT
>TRBV15|few|NA|TRBJ2-5
CATSRGDSQETQYF
TGTGCCACCAGCCGGGGGGACAGCCAAGAGACCCAGTACTTC